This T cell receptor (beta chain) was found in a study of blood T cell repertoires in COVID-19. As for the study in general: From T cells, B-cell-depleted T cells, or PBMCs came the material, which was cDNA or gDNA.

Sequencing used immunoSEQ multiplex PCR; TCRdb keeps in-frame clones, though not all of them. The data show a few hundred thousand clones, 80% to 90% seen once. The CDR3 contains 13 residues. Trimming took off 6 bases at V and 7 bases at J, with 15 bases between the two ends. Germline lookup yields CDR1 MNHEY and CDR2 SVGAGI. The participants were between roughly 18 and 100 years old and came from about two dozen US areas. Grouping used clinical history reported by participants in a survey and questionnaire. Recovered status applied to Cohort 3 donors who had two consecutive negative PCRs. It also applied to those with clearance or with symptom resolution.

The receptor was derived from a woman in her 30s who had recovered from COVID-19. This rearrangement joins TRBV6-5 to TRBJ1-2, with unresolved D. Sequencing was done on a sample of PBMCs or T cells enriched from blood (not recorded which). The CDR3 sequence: CASSRGERSGYTF. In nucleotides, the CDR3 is TGTGCCAGCAGCCGCGGGGAGAGGAGTGGCTACACCTTC.